Listed below are T cell receptor beta chains from one sample, sequenced in a study of CD8+ T cells in alopecia areata. Measured with immunoSEQ multiplex PCR; TCRdb has only the in-frame clones, and not every one. The sample holds 150,000 to 200,000 clones, just over 65% seen once. This sample comprised CD4+ T cells sorted from blood, obtained at week 4, from a patient treated with tofacitinib. These receptors all stem from a human donor with alopecia areata. Both conserved end residues are trimmed from each CDR3.

V	J	CDR3
TRBV6-5	TRBJ2-7	ASSPRGRDSEQY
TRBV4-3	TRBJ2-5	ASSQDQMGGQETQY
TRBV29-1	TRBJ1-5	SVAGANQPQH
TRBV7-9	TRBJ1-2	ASSDSGGRRVNYGYT
TRBV9	TRBJ2-2	ASSVIGSGSTGELF
TRBV5-6	TRBJ1-5	ASRLDVDQPQH
TRBV10-3	TRBJ2-5	AIRVQGSETQY
TRBV5-1	TRBJ2-4	ASSLGASSKNIQY
TRBV7-9	TRBJ2-5	ASSTGQGQETQY
TRBV7-2	TRBJ1-3	ASSPMTGSGNTIY
TRBV29-1	TRBJ2-5	SVGWGQGERETQY
TRBV23-1	TRBJ1-5	ASSRISRDRENQPQH
TRBV29-1	TRBJ1-2	SVGATDYGYT
TRBV29-1	TRBJ1-5	SVGRGDNQPQH
TRBV7-3	TRBJ1-2	ASSGDRVYGYT
TRBV14	TRBJ1-2	ASSRTASGYT
TRBV30	TRBJ2-1	AWSVQGRAGGHEQF